This T cell receptor (beta chain) came from a study of human T cells and chemical hapten exposure listed by TCRdb under 2021. Turning to the overall study: For sensitization, 2% DPC in acetone was applied to a roughly 2 cm by roughly 2 cm area of upper inner arm skin. Libraries were pooled for sequencing, and per-sample TCR yields varied mainly because of small differences in library volumes within the pool. Roughly 30 alopecia patients provided blood for TCR sequencing at one to four time points (pre-sensitization, 2, 6 and 24 weeks). In alopecia patients, the study followed how the peripheral blood TCR repertoire changed in vivo over primary and secondary sensitization to diphenylcyclopropenone (DPC), a hapten. Blood was sampled from patients pre-sensitization (week 0) and at 2, 6 and about 24 weeks after DPC sensitization. Alopecia areata with under or over 50% scalp involvement, alopecia totalis and alopecia universalis were represented in the patient cohort, which was mostly female. Throughout the study period of around 25 weeks, patients also received therapeutic DPC doses to the scalp every week. Patch testing on the upper back used Finn chambers containing 0.01% DPC, with scoring done after 6 days according to International Contact Dermatitis Research Group standards.

CDR1 and CDR2 were assigned from the germline V gene (reference sequence) as DFQATT and SNEGSKA. Cut back by 6 bases and 7 bases, the V and J ends lie 9 bases apart. The CDR3, from cysteine to phenylalanine, totals 10 residues. The entry retains the CDR3 DNA only, 30 bases that are in frame from base 1. Receptor amplification or capture employed RACE. The sequencer listed for this sample is NextSeq 500. During library preparation, unique molecular identifiers were attached to individual cDNA molecules so that TCRs could be counted in a quantitative, reproducible way. Each blood RNA sample was used to sequence both TCR alpha and TCR beta chains. In the authors' own workflow: The median number of TCRs per sample was approximately 98,000, ranging from about 20,000 to 750,000. The Decombinator software suite was used to annotate V, J and CDR3 in the TCR reads. Every sample was subsampled to the same number of TCRs (28,000) for the PS versus PT1 abundance plots. TCRs were defined as expanded if absent before sensitization and observed at least eight times at the 2-week time point. TCRdb applied fastp at Q25 and MiXCR to the public reads, then kept only in-frame beta chains. Rows are unified per CDR3 protein, each entry keeping the most common DNA and genes. TCRdb's processing, not the study's, gives the V and J calls here. The sample records 150,000 to 200,000 distinct CDR3 sequences, 20% to 25% of which are singletons. Clones ranked in the top ten supply 6% to 8% of the sample.

Overall study outcomes, separate from this receptor: The number of PT1 expanded TCRs positively correlated with patch test score, significant at thresholds 8, 16 and 32 but not 4. Because all patients had alopecia, a presumed autoimmune disease, the immune response of the patients might differ from that of healthy individuals. Expanded TCRs formed significantly more large CDR3 similarity clusters than pre-sensitization or healthy control sets, consistent with antigen-driven responses. DPC sensitization did not change how many TCRs were above 1 in 1000 frequency, and no evidence was found of alterations in global repertoire structure. After repeated subsampling, the strength of the expansion versus patch-test correlation and the threshold at which it became significant changed.

The time point label on this specimen signifies: patch test 1, 2 weeks after DPC sensitization. The sample's treatment or condition, from its label and the paper: therapeutic diphenylcyclopropenone sensitization with weekly scalp DPC. At every patch-test visit, the blood draw took place before the patch test was put on. Eligible patients were aged 18 to 70, diagnosed with alopecia, deemed suitable for DPC therapy, and excluded if pregnant. Total RNA was isolated from unfractionated whole blood collected in Tempus Blood RNA tubes. A few counts support this clonotype. Which antigen it targets is not known. Base qualities are not recorded, but no much larger clone differs from it by a single base.

The sequence joins TRBV20-1 to TRBJ1-1; there is no confident call for the D gene. The sequence derives from a woman between 50 and 59 years old with alopecia areata. Some clones in this sample may be carry-over from other donors' samples. The material was whole blood, obtained in connection with sensitization to the hapten diphenylcyclopropenone (DPC). The DNA reads TGCAGTGCCCGGGAGGGTGAAGCTTTCTTT. The encoded protein is CSAREGEAFF.